This TCR beta chain came from a study of T-cell reconstitution after alpha-beta-depleted transplantation in children. The study's findings and limits: Reportedly, only several hundred clones from non-depleted graft cells drove alpha-beta T-cell counts at about two months. One year after transplant, T-cell counts and diversity came mostly from newly produced T cells.

This clonotype has a handful of counts. The target antigen is unknown. CDR3 size: 13 residues. Looked up from germline, CDR1 is KGHDR and CDR2 is SFDVKD. V was clipped by 2 bases and J by 6 bases, with 9 bases between them. Molecular barcoding with unique molecular identifiers was used for the TCRbeta library. Using its own MiXCR run on the PCR reads, TCRdb lists one record per CDR3 protein. The sample contains 780,000 or so distinct CDR3 sequences, approximately 15% of which appear only once. The material was PBMCs, mostly from graft donor cells, obtained 360 days after TCRalphabeta/CD19-depleted stem cell transplant. The genes are TRBV24-1 and TRBJ1-2; D might be TRBD1 (5 bases). The TCR sequence derives from a male patient under 18 who had a stem cell transplant for acute lymphoblastic leukemia, so the T cells may come from the graft donor. CDR3 in amino acids: CATSDSSRDGYTF. The CDR3 nucleotides are TGTGCCACCAGTGATTCATCCAGGGATGGCTACACCTTC.